The 7 T cell receptor beta chains in this list originate from one sample, sequenced in a study of shared clonotypes between healthy human individuals. The protocol was immunoSEQ multiplex PCR, while the TCRdb copy is restricted to in-frame clones and leaves out a portion. The top ten hold about 1.5% of the sample, which has about 2.1 million clones, 90% to 95% seen once. CD8 cells classed as naive were CD45RO-negative and positively selected for CCR7, excluding terminally differentiated effector memory CD45RA+ cells. The material sequenced was naive CD8+ T cells from PBMCs. Receptors were obtained from a young man in good health. Some clones in this sample may be carry-over from other donors' samples.

V usage is TRBV4-1 and J usage is TRBJ2-1; perhaps TRBD2 as D (6 bases). Germline loops: CDR1 MGHRA, CDR2 YSYEKL. Trimming took 4 bases from V and 4 from J, leaving 14 bases between them. CDR3 length equals 15 residues. The CDR3 loop is CASSLGTFLYNEQFF. The CDR3 DNA is TGCGCCAGCAGCCTCGGGACTTTCCTATACAATGAGCAGTTCTTC.

The CDR3 DNA is TGCAGCGTTGATAGGGTAGCGGTTTACAATGAGCAGTTCTTC. Protein sequence: CSVDRVAVYNEQFF. J is TRBJ2-1 and V is TRBV29-1; D is perhaps TRBD2 (6 bases). CDR1 and CDR2 (germline): SQVTM, ANQGSEA. Trimming removed 3 bases at V and 4 bases at J, with 13 bases between. The CDR3 is 14 amino acids.

Regarding this clone: Other DNA sequences in this sample translate to the same CDR3. This chain uses TRBV19 with TRBJ2-3; 8 bases align to TRBD2. From germline, CDR1 is LNHDA and CDR2 SQIVND (reference sequence). The CDR3 length is 13 residues. V trimming: 6 bases; J trimming: 3 bases; junction bases outside the gene matches: 2. The CDR3 DNA is TGTGCCAGTAGGGCTAGCGGGACAGATACGCAGTATTTT. Translating gives CASRASGTDTQYF.

This chain connects TRBV6-5 to TRBJ2-1; tentatively, D is TRBD1 or TRBD2 (5 bases each). The CDR3 extends over 14 amino acids. The V gene lost 0 bases and the J gene lost 10 bases, with 13 bases spanning the gap. The V gene's germline CDR1 is MNHEY and CDR2 SVGAGI. As DNA, the CDR3 is TGTGCCAGCAGTTACTCGAGGGGAGCGATCGAGCAGTTCTTC. Protein: CASSYSRGAIEQFF.

Concerning this clone itself: The sample carries other DNA sequences with the same CDR3. The gene calls are TRBV28 and TRBJ2-7, with D possibly matching TRBD2 (6 bases). The V end lost 3 bases, the J end lost 4 bases, and 13 bases lay between the germline ends. CDR1 and CDR2 (germline): MDHEN, SYDVKM. The CDR3 sequence is 14 residues long. CDR3 sequence (DNA): TGTGCCAGCAGTTTTGGGGGAGGAGCTTACGAGCAGTACTTC. It encodes CASSFGGGAYEQYF. Full variable domain (missing parts from reference TRBV28 and TRBJ2-7): DVKVTQSSRYLVKRTGEKVFLECVQDMDHENMFWYRQDPGLGLRLIYFSYDVKMKEKGDIPEGYSVSREKKERFSLILESASTNQTSMYLCASSFGGGAYEQYFGPGTRLTVT.

The rearrangement joins TRBV7-9 to TRBJ2-7; 9 bases fit TRBD1. J gave up 4 bases and V 11 bases, and 9 bases lay outside the gene matches. CDR1 SEHNR and CDR2 FQNEAQ come from the germline V gene (reference sequence). This CDR3 is built from 13 residues. The CDR3 is CAAAGTGFYEQYF. CDR3 in DNA: TGTGCCGCCGCCGGGACAGGGTTTTACGAGCAGTACTTC.

The chain is built from TRBV11-2 and TRBJ2-5; weak D call: TRBD1 (6 bases). Germline values: CDR1 SGHAT, CDR2 FQNNGV. This CDR3 comprises 15 residues. The ends were cut back, 1 base at V and 1 base at J, with 10 bases in the middle. CDR3 protein: CASSLVRGTQETQYF. As DNA, the CDR3 is TGTGCCAGCAGCTTAGTCAGGGGAACCCAAGAGACCCAGTACTTC.